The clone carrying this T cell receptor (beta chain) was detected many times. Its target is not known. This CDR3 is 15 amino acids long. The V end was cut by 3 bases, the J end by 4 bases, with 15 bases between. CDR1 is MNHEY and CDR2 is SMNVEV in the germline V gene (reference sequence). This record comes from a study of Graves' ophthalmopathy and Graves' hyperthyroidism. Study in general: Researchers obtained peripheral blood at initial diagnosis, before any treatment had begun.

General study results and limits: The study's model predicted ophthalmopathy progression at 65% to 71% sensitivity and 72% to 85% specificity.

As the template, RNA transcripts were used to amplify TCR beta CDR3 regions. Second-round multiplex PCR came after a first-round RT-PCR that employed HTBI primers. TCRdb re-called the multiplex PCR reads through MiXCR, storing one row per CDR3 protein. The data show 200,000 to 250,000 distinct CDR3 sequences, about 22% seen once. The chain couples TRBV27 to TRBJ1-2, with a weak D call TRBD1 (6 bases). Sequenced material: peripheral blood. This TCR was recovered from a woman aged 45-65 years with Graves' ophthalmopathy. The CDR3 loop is CASSFRRGGGYGYTF. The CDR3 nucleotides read TGTGCCAGCAGTTTCCGGCGGGGGGGCGGCTATGGCTACACCTTC.